Shown below are 6 T cell receptor beta chains from a single sample sequenced in a study of T cell repertoires in cytomegalovirus infection. Using its own MiXCR run on the reads, TCRdb lists one record per CDR3 protein. The table shows 600,000 to 700,000 distinct CDR3 sequences, with 30% to 35% occurring only once. These receptors' antigens are unknown. Sequenced here: cultured PBMCs, sampled from culture after CMV antigen stimulation. The receptors derive from a human donor in good health (CMV status not recorded). Some clones in this sample may be carry-over from other donors' samples.

This rearrangement joins TRBV7-9 to TRBJ2-5; maybe TRBD2 (5 bases). There are 14 residues in the CDR3. V was shortened by 3 bases and J by 2 bases, with 10 bases between the two germline ends. The germline V gene encodes CDR1 SEHNR and CDR2 FQNEAQ (reference sequence). CDR3 nucleotides: TGTGCCAGCAGCTTCGGAGGTCAGCAAGAGACCCAGTACTTC. Amino acids: CASSFGGQQETQYF.

This chain uses TRBV7-6 with TRBJ2-5, with D unclear. The CDR3 covers 13 residues. The germline V gene encodes CDR1 SGHVS and CDR2 FNYEAQ. V was clipped by 5 bases and J by 2 bases, with 9 bases between them. The CDR3 nucleotides are TGTGCCAGCAGCCCCTTTGGGCAAGAGACCCAGTACTTC. Residues: CASSPFGQETQYF.

This clonotype was observed a handful of times. V gene TRBV6-1 combines with J gene TRBJ2-7; TRBD1 agrees at 9 bases. Trimming cost V 8 bases and J 4 bases; bases outside gene matches: 12. The CDR3 covers 15 residues. Germline CDR1 is MNHNS and CDR2 is SASEGT. CDR3 region: CASDSGWDRDYEQYF. In DNA, the CDR3 is TGTGCCAGCGATTCCGGCTGGGACAGGGATTACGAGCAGTACTTC.

The rearrangement links TRBV6-6 to TRBJ1-5; D remains unclear. From germline, CDR1 is MNHNY and CDR2 SVGAGI (reference sequence). The CDR3 extends over 18 amino acids. The ends were cut back, 0 bases at V and 7 bases at J, with 22 bases in the middle. CDR3 in DNA: TGTGCCAGCAGTTACTCGAGCCCGAGGGAATCGGACGGACAGCCCCAGCATTTT. Translated, it gives CASSYSSPRESDGQPQHF.

The sample holds a few counts of this clonotype. The gene calls are TRBV12-3 or TRBV12-4 and TRBJ2-1; 10 bases are shared with TRBD1. V shed 8 bases, J shed 4 bases, and the junction held 11 bases outside the gene matches. The CDR3 length is 16 residues. The CDR3, as DNA: TGTGCCAGCTCCTCCTGGGGGACAGGGGTATACAATGAGCAGTTCTTC. Translating it yields CASSSWGTGVYNEQFF.

The gene calls are TRBV20-1 and TRBJ1-1; D not resolved. The CDR3 spans 13 residues. Germline V gene data show CDR1 as DFQATT and CDR2 as SNEGSKA (reference sequence). Trimming stripped 0 bases from V and 4 bases from J, with 9 bases between. The CDR3 region has the DNA TGCAGTGCTAGAGATCAGAGTCGCACTGAAGCTTTCTTT. Its translation: CSARDQSRTEAFF.